The 20 T cell receptor beta chains below were found in one sample sequenced in a study of beta chain features in type 1 diabetes. Reverse transcription of all isolated RNA meant that expressed TCRB transcripts were sequenced. The method was immunoSEQ multiplex PCR; TCRdb's version includes in-frame clones alone and lacks a portion of them. The repertoire has about half a million clones, 30% of them found once; the top ten carry 0.05% to 0.065%. The source material was naive CD4+ T cells from blood. The receptor source for this set is a man aged 18 to 29 in good health.

The table lists this clone with a few counts. The V and J genes are TRBV30 and TRBJ2-2; 9 bases fit TRBD2. V lost 4 bases to trimming and J lost 3 bases; unmatched junction nucleotides: 3. CDR1 is GTSNPN, CDR2 SVGIG, per germline (reference sequence). The CDR3 has 14 residues. The CDR3 reads CAWTSGTYTGELFF. The DNA for the CDR3 is TGTGCCTGGACTAGCGGGACGTACACCGGGGAGCTGTTTTTT.

The chain has TRBV29-1 and TRBJ2-6, with D possibly being TRBD2 (5 bases). Germline CDR1 and CDR2: SQVTM and ANQGSEA. The V end lost 5 bases, the J end lost 4 bases, and 12 bases lay between the germline ends. The CDR3 length is 14 residues. CDR3 residues: CSVNGGSGANVLTF. The CDR3 nucleotides are TGCAGCGTTAATGGCGGGTCAGGGGCCAACGTCCTGACTTTC.

The J gene is TRBJ2-1, the V gene TRBV4-2; tentatively, D is TRBD2 (7 bases). This CDR3 contains 16 residues. Germline V gives CDR1 LGHNA, CDR2 YNFKEQ. Trimming stripped 1 base from V and 7 bases from J, with 17 bases between. The CDR3 region is CASSQAGEGLGNEQFF. CDR3 sequence (DNA): TGTGCCAGCAGCCAAGCAGGGGAGGGCCTCGGGAATGAGCAGTTCTTC.

The chain joins TRBV6-5 to TRBJ2-6; D is perhaps TRBD1 (6 bases). The CDR3 length is 14 residues. Germline CDR1 reads MNHEY; CDR2 reads SVGAGI. V was shortened by 6 bases and J by 2 bases, with 8 bases between the two germline ends. CDR3 bases: TGTGCCAGCAGCACAGGGACTGGGGCCAACGTCCTGACTTTC. Protein sequence: CASSTGTGANVLTF.

The count of this clone is one. CDR3 DNA sequence: TGTGCCTGGAGTCCGCAGAATAGCAATCAGCCCCAGCATTTT. This gives the protein CAWSPQNSNQPQHF. The genes are TRBV30 and TRBJ1-5; no clear D. CDR3 size: 14 residues. V was shortened by 2 bases and J by 0 bases, with 8 bases between the two germline ends. From germline, CDR1 is GTSNPN and CDR2 SVGIG (reference sequence).

This clone was recorded once. The chain uses TRBV5-1 and TRBJ2-1; D ambiguous. The germline CDR1 and CDR2 sequences are SGHRS and YFSETQ. V was shortened by 1 base and J by 3 bases, with 8 bases between the two germline ends. This CDR3 comprises 14 residues. As DNA, the CDR3 is TGCGCCAGCAGCTTGCCCGGCAGCTACAATGAGCAGTTCTTC. Translating gives CASSLPGSYNEQFF.

The chain combines TRBV30 with TRBJ2-5; D gene unclear. CDR3 length equals 13 residues. V was clipped by 0 bases and J by 5 bases, with 10 bases between them. Germline assignment: CDR1 GTSNPN and CDR2 SVGIG (reference sequence). The CDR3 is CAWSVLASETQYF. DNA of the CDR3: TGTGCCTGGAGTGTACTGGCGTCGGAGACCCAGTACTTC. Complete variable domain (other parts from reference TRBV30 and TRBJ2-5): SQTIHQWPATLVQPVGSPLSLECTVEGTSNPNLYWYRQAAGRGLQLLFYSVGIGQISSEVPQNLSASRPQDRQFILSSKKLLLSDSGFYLCAWSVLASETQYFGPGTRLLVL.

The chain joins TRBV4-3 to TRBJ2-2; possibly TRBD2 for D (5 bases). The germline gives CDR1 LGHNA, CDR2 YSLEER. The CDR3 covers 14 residues. Deletions cut 0 bases from V and 9 bases from J, with 11 bases between. The CDR3 loop reads CASSQDFDYRELFF. CDR3 coding DNA: TGCGCCAGCAGCCAAGATTTTGACTACCGGGAGCTGTTTTTT.

V is TRBV29-1 and J is TRBJ2-3; D might be TRBD1 or TRBD2, each matching 5 bases. V was shortened by 3 bases and J by 2 bases, with 15 bases between the two germline ends. The germline V gene encodes CDR1 SQVTM and CDR2 ANQGSEA. This CDR3 region has 15 residues. In DNA, the CDR3 is TGCAGCGTTGAGGAGGACACTACGTTCACAGATACGCAGTATTTT. Translated: CSVEEDTTFTDTQYF.

This clone was detected only a few times. In the same sample, other DNA sequences code for this CDR3. The CDR3 loop is CAWSRDRGFYGYTF. In DNA form, the CDR3 reads TGTGCCTGGAGCCGGGACAGGGGATTCTATGGCTACACCTTC. This chain joins TRBV30 and TRBJ1-2, with 10 positions matching TRBD1. The V gene's germline CDR1 is GTSNPN and CDR2 SVGIG (reference sequence). The CDR3 runs to 14 residues. The junction had 5 bases not matched to a gene; V was cut back by 3 bases and J by 4 bases.

The chain carries TRBV7-9 and TRBJ1-2, with TRBD1 as a possible D gene (6 bases). Trimming pared 5 bases from V and 4 bases from J, leaving 11 bases between. CDR3 length equals 13 residues. The germline V gene encodes CDR1 SEHNR and CDR2 FQNEAQ (reference sequence). In nucleotides, the CDR3 is TGTGCCAGCAGCGCGGGACAAAGCTATGGCTACACCTTC. Its translation: CASSAGQSYGYTF.

The chain employs TRBV11-3 and TRBJ2-7; either TRBD1 or TRBD2 may fit D (5 bases each). This CDR3 contains 15 residues. Trimming shortened V by 1 base and J by 0 bases, and 10 bases separated the two germline ends. Germline CDR1 and CDR2: SGHNT and YENEEA. The CDR3 DNA reads TGTGCCAGCAGCTTAGCCTCCGGGACCTCCTACGAGCAGTACTTC. This translates into CASSLASGTSYEQYF.

Only a few counts were recorded for this clone. The chain is built from TRBV30 and TRBJ1-1; TRBD1 is a possible D gene (5 bases). The CDR3 loop spans 13 amino acids. Germline V lookup: CDR1 GTSNPN, CDR2 SVGIG (reference sequence). V was shortened by 3 bases and J by 6 bases, with 14 bases between the two germline ends. The CDR3 DNA is TGTGCCTGGAGCCCGGGACCTGGGGCTGAAGCTTTCTTT. As protein: CAWSPGPGAEAFF.

The rearrangement joins TRBV7-3 to TRBJ2-6; no reliable D call. V shed 5 bases and J shed 0 bases, with 5 bases lying between them. The V gene's germline CDR1 is SGHTA and CDR2 FQGTGA. This CDR3 is built from 14 residues. For the CDR3, the DNA is TGTGCCAGCAGCCGAGGCTCTGGGGCCAACGTCCTGACTTTC. It codes for CASSRGSGANVLTF.

Only a few counts were recorded for this clone. The chain carries TRBV5-4 and TRBJ2-3, with a tentative D call TRBD2 (7 bases). The V gene lost 3 bases and the J gene lost 2 bases, with 16 bases spanning the gap. From germline, CDR1 is SGHNT and CDR2 YYREEE (reference sequence). This CDR3 has 16 amino acids. CDR3: CASSSGWAGATDTQYF. The CDR3 DNA follows: TGTGCCAGCAGCTCCGGTTGGGCGGGGGCCACAGATACGCAGTATTTT.

The chain employs TRBV7-9 and TRBJ2-4; 10 bases map to TRBD1. This CDR3 has 15 residues. J lost 8 bases, V lost 1 base, and 5 bases had no gene match. Germline CDR1 is SEHNR and CDR2 is FQNEAQ (reference sequence). CDR3 loop: CASSLGTGGRDIQYF. The DNA of the CDR3 is TGTGCCAGCAGCTTAGGGACAGGGGGAAGGGACATTCAGTACTTC.

The V and J genes are TRBV5-1 and TRBJ2-5; D may be TRBD1 (6 bases). This CDR3 has 15 residues. Trimming shortened V by 0 bases and J by 5 bases, and 14 bases separated the two germline ends. The germline CDR1 and CDR2 sequences are SGHRS and YFSETQ. As DNA, the CDR3 is TGCGCCAGCAGCTTGGCCGGGACACCCACGGAGACCCAGTACTTC. Its protein is CASSLAGTPTETQYF. Together with reference TRBV5-1 and TRBJ2-5, the CDR3 gives the full variable domain: KAGVTQTPRYLIKTRGQQVTLSCSPISGHRSVSWYQQTPGQGLQFLFEYFSETQRNKGNFPGRFSGRQFSNSRSEMNVSTLELGDSALYLCASSLAGTPTETQYFGPGTRLLVL.

This clone has just a few counts. The chain couples TRBV7-9 to TRBJ2-7, with TRBD1 as a possible D gene (5 bases). The CDR3 length is 12 residues. CDR1 SEHNR and CDR2 FQNEAQ come from the germline V gene (reference sequence). Trimming cost V 3 bases and J 6 bases, with 9 bases left between them. The CDR3 coding sequence is TGTGCCAGCAGCTTCAGGGAAGGCGAGCAGTACTTC. Amino acid sequence: CASSFREGEQYF.

This clone was observed a few times. This chain links TRBV19 with TRBJ1-1; D remains ambiguous. Looked up from germline, CDR1 is LNHDA and CDR2 is SQIVND (reference sequence). The V and J ends lost 4 bases and 6 bases respectively, with 15 bases between them. The CDR3 runs 14 residues. The CDR3 is CASSRWEMRAEAFF. Here the CDR3 DNA reads TGTGCCAGTAGTAGGTGGGAGATGCGGGCTGAAGCTTTCTTT.

V is TRBV30 and J is TRBJ2-7, with D tentatively TRBD2 (5 bases). Germline V gives CDR1 GTSNPN, CDR2 SVGIG (reference sequence). This CDR3 is 13 amino acids long. Between the trimmed V and J ends, which lost 8 bases and 4 bases, there was a span of 18 bases. CDR3 in amino acids: CAVGQRWEYEQYF. DNA for the CDR3: TGTGCCGTTGGTCAGAGGTGGGAGTACGAGCAGTACTTC.